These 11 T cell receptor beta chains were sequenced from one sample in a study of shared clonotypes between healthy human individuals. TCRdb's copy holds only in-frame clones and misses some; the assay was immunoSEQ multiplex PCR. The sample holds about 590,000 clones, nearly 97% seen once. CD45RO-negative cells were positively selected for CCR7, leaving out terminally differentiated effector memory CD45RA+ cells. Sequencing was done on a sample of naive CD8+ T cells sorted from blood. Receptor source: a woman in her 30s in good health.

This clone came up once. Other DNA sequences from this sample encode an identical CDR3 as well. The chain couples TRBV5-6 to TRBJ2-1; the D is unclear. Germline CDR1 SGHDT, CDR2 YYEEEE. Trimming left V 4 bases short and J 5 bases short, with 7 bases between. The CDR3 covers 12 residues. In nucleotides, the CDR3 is TGTGCCAGCAGCGTATTAGACAATGAGCAGTTCTTC. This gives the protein CASSVLDNEQFF.

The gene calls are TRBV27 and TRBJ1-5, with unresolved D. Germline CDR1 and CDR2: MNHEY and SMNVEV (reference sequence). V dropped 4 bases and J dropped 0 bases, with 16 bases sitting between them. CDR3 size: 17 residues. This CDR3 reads CASSYSRAAGSNQPQHF. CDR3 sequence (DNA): TGTGCCAGCAGTTATTCCCGGGCAGCGGGTAGCAATCAGCCCCAGCATTTT.

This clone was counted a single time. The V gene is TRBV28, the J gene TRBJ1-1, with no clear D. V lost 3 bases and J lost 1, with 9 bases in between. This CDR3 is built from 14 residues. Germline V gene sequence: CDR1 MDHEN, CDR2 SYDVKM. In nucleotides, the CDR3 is TGTGCCAGCAGTTTCTGGGGAGCGAACACTGAAGCTTTCTTT. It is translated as CASSFWGANTEAFF. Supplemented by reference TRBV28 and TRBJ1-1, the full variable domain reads DVKVTQSSRYLVKRTGEKVFLECVQDMDHENMFWYRQDPGLGLRLIYFSYDVKMKEKGDIPEGYSVSREKKERFSLILESASTNQTSMYLCASSFWGANTEAFFGQGTRLTVV.

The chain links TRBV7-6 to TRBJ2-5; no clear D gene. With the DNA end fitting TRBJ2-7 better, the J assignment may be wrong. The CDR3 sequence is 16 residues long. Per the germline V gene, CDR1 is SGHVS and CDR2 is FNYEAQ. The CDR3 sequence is CASSLYLDGISYEQYF. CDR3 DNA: TGTGCCAGCAGCTTATACTTAGACGGTATCTCCTACGAGCAGTACTTC.

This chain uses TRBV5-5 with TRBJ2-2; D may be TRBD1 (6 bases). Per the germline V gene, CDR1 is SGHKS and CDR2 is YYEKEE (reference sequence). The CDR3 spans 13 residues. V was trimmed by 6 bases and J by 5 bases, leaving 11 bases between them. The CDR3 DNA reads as TGTGCCAGCACCTCGACAGGAACCGGGGAGCTGTTTTTT. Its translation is CASTSTGTGELFF.

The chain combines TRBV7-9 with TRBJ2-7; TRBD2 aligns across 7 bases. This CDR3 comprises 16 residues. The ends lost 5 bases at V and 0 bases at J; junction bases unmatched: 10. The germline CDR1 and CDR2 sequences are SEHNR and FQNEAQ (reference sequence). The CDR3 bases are TGTGCCAGCAGCCCCCAATTGGCTAGCGGCTCCTACGAGCAGTACTTC. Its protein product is CASSPQLASGSYEQYF.

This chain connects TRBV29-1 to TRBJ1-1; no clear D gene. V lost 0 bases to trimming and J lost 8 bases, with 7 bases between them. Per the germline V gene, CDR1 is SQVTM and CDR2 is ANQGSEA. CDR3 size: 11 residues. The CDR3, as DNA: TGCAGCGTTGAAGAGCCCGGAGAAGCTTTCTTT. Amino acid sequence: CSVEEPGEAFF.

As DNA, the CDR3 is TGTGCCAGCTCACCCATTGCGGGGAACACTGAAGCTTTCTTT. Translating gives CASSPIAGNTEAFF. The V call is TRBV18, the J call TRBJ1-1; D not resolved. The V end lost 3 bases, the J end lost 1 base, and 9 bases lay between the germline ends. The germline V gene has CDR1 KGHSH and CDR2 LQKENI. The CDR3 is 14 residues long.

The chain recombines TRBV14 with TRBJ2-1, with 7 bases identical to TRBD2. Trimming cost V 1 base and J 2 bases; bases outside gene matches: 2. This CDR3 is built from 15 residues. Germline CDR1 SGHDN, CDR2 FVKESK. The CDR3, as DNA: TGTGCCAGCAGCCAAGGGCTAGCGGCCTACAATGAGCAGTTCTTC. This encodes CASSQGLAAYNEQFF.

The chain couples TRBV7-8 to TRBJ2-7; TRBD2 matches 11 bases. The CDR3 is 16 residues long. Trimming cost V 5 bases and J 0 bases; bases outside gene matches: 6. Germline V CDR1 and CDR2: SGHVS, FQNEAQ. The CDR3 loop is CASSMTSGVLSYEQYF. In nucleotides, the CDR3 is TGTGCCAGCAGCATGACTAGCGGGGTGCTCTCCTACGAGCAGTACTTC.

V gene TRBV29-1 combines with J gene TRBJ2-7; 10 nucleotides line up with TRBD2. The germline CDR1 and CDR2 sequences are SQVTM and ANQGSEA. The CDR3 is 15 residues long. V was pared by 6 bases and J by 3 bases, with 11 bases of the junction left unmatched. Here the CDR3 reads CSVLSGTSAYYEQYF. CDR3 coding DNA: TGCAGCGTCCTCTCCGGGACTAGCGCATACTACGAGCAGTACTTC.